One sample yielded the 9 T cell receptor beta chains listed below, sequenced in a study of T cell changes during pregnancy in multiple sclerosis. Clones were read by immunoSEQ multiplex PCR, and TCRdb kept only the in-frame ones, dropping some. The data show 35,000 to 55,000 clones, 80% to 95% seen once. Material: peripheral blood, obtained in the third trimester of pregnancy. The receptors stem from a female donor with multiple sclerosis, enrolled in a pregnancy study.

V usage is TRBV6-1 and J usage is TRBJ2-6, with TRBD1 matching 8 bases. The CDR3 is made up of 17 amino acids. V lost 4 bases to trimming and J lost 1 base; unmatched junction nucleotides: 6. CDR1 is MNHNS, CDR2 SASEGT, per germline. CDR3 nucleotide sequence: TGTGCCAGCAGTGGCGACAGGGGAGCATCTGGGGCCAACGTCCTGACTTTC. Translating it yields CASSGDRGASGANVLTF.

This chain uses TRBV5-8 with TRBJ2-1; D is uncertain. The CDR3 runs 14 residues. V was cut by 5 bases and J by 1 base, with 10 bases left in between. CDR1 and CDR2 from the germline V gene are SGHTS and YDEGEE. CDR3 loop: CASSPPISYNEQFF. The CDR3 DNA sequence: TGTGCCAGCAGTCCGCCTATATCCTACAATGAGCAGTTCTTC.

The gene calls are TRBV30 and TRBJ1-2; 8 nucleotides match TRBD1. CDR3 length: 14 residues. CDR1 is GTSNPN, CDR2 SVGIG, per germline (reference sequence). Germline trimming cut 0 bases from V and 8 bases from J; bases unmatched to any gene: 8. The CDR3 region is CAWSVLQGVGGYTF. The DNA for the CDR3 is TGTGCCTGGAGTGTTTTACAGGGGGTAGGAGGCTACACCTTC.

The chain is built from TRBV5-4 and TRBJ2-7, with a tentative D call TRBD2 (5 bases). The CDR3 has 13 residues. Deletions cut 2 bases from V and 5 bases from J, with 11 bases between. Germline CDR1 and CDR2: SGHNT and YYREEE (reference sequence). CDR3 region: CASSFPPGNEQYF. Written as DNA, the CDR3 is TGTGCCAGCAGCTTCCCCCCCGGGAACGAGCAGTACTTC.

This clone was seen only once. A read error may produce the germline difference seen at one junction end. The V gene is TRBV10-2, the J gene TRBJ1-2; TRBD1 is a possible D gene (5 bases). Germline CDR1 WSHSY, CDR2 SAAADI. The length of the CDR3 is 16 residues. This CDR3 is CASIEGRGVGNYGYTF. The CDR3 region has the DNA TGCGCCAGCATTGAGGGAAGGGGCGTAGGGAACTATGGCTACACCTTC.

The V and J genes are TRBV28 and TRBJ2-5, with a tentative D call TRBD1 (7 bases). V dropped 6 bases and J dropped 2 bases, with 16 bases sitting between them. The CDR3 has 15 residues. CDR1 and CDR2 from the germline V gene are MDHEN and SYDVKM. CDR3 region: CASSHDRDFQETQYF. CDR3 in DNA: TGTGCCAGCAGCCACGACAGGGACTTTCAAGAGACCCAGTACTTC.

The genes are TRBV19 and TRBJ2-4; TRBD2 matches at 8 bases. The CDR3 sequence is 13 residues long. Per germline, CDR1 LNHDA and CDR2 SQIVND (reference sequence). Trimming took 5 bases from V and 7 from J; bases not matched to a gene: 4. The CDR3 DNA sequence: TGTGCCAGTAGTTTAGCGGGAAGGAACATTCAGTACTTC. Translating gives CASSLAGRNIQYF.

This rearrangement joins TRBV6-6 to TRBJ2-5; unclear D gene. Trimming pared 5 bases from V and 4 bases from J, leaving 14 bases between. This CDR3 spans 14 amino acids. Germline V gives CDR1 MNHNY, CDR2 SVGAGI (reference sequence). For the CDR3, the DNA is TGTGCCAGCAGTCCACTCGGGTGGAGAGAGACCCAGTACTTC. This gives the protein CASSPLGWRETQYF.

The chain is built from TRBV30 and TRBJ2-6, with D tentatively TRBD1 (5 bases). Germline CDR1 reads GTSNPN; CDR2 reads SVGIG (reference sequence). V lost 4 bases and J 2 bases, leaving 12 bases between the germline ends. This CDR3 has 15 amino acids. As DNA, the CDR3 is TGTGCCTGGACCATTGGACAAGCTGGGGCCAACGTCCTGACTTTC. Translating it yields CAWTIGQAGANVLTF. Complete variable domain (other parts from reference TRBV30 and TRBJ2-6): SQTIHQWPATLVQPVGSPLSLECTVEGTSNPNLYWYRQAAGRGLQLLFYSVGIGQISSEVPQNLSASRPQDRQFILSSKKLLLSDSGFYLCAWTIGQAGANVLTFGAGSRLTVL.